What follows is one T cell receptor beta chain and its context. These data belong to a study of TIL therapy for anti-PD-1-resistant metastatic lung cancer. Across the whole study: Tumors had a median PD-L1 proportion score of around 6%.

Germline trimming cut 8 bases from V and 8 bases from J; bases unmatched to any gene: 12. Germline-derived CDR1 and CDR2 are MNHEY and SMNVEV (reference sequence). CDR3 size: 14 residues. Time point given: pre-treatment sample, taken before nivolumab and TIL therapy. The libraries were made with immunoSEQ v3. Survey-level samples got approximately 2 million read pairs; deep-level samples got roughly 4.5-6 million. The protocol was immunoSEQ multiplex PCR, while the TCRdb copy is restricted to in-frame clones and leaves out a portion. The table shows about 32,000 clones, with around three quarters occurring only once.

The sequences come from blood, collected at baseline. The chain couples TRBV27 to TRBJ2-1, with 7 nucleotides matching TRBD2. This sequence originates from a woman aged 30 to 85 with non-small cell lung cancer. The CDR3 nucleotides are TGTGCCAGCTCCCCTAGCGGCAGAGGGGATGAGCAGTTCTTC. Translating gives CASSPSGRGDEQFF.